The clone carrying this T cell receptor (beta chain) was seen more than once but under ten times. The antigen remains unidentified. The data belong to a study of T-cell memory formation after mild COVID-19. Study details: Largely, TCR clusters stayed within a single donor.

TCRdb passed the 5' RACE reads through MiXCR, listing each CDR3 protein once. Of under 700,000 distinct CDR3 sequences listed, roughly 22% were seen once; the top ten hold approximately 12%. General observations from the study: The finding that pre-infection memory included some responding clones suggested that cross-reactive memory joined. Later expanders leaned CD4+, whereas clones that contracted between day 15 and 85 were balanced CD4/CD8.

Sequencing was done on a sample of PBMCs or a T cell subset sorted from them (not recorded which). This TCR came from an adult woman who had mild COVID-19 (a few samples of this study predate the infection). Cell type and time point are not known.

CDR3 sequence: CASSLPYAYTQYF. DNA for the CDR3: TGTGCCAGCAGCCTGCCCTATGCTTATACGCAGTATTTT. The rearrangement uses TRBV5-4 and TRBJ2-3, with D unresolved. Germline assignment: CDR1 SGHNT and CDR2 YYREEE (reference sequence). The CDR3 spans 13 residues. Trimming stripped 4 bases from V and 7 bases from J, with 13 bases between.